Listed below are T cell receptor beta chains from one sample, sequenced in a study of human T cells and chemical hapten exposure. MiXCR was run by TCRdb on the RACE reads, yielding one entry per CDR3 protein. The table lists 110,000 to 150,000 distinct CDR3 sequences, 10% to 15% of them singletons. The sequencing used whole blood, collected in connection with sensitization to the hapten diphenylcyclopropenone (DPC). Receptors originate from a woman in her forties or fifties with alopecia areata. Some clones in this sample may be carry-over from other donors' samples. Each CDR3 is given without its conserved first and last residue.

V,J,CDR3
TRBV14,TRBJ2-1,ASSQVAGSYNEQF
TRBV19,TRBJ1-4,ASRPPGTFGGKLF
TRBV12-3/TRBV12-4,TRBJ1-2,ASTPATNYGYT
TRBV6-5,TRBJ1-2,ASSPSPRDYGYT
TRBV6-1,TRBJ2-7,ASSLEGQGFYEQY
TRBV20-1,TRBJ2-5,SARVSSGRREETQY
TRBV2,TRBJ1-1,ASSERLGGVSEAF
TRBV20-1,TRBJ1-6,SARDFGSSYNSPLH
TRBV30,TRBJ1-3,AWRFPMAGNTIY
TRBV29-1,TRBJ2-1,SSSVLGEWNEQF
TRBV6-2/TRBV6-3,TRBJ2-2,ASSPWRINTGELF
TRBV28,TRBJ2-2,ASRLDGINTGELF
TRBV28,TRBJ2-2,ASRLRGQGATGELF
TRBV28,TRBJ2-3,ASTGKFTRYDTQY
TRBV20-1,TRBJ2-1,SADTDSYNEQF
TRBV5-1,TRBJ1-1,ASSARTGNTEAF
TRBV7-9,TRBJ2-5,ASSFRTSGVQETQY
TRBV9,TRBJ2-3,ASSVEAGSSTDTQY
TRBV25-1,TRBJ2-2,ASSDPRAASNTGELF
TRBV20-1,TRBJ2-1,SAMVLAGVDNEQF
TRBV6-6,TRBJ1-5,ASSPRDRDREPQH
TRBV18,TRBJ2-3,ASSPLASRGDTQY
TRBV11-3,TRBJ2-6,ASSLLSGSGANVLT
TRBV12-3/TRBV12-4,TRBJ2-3,ASSPLTGGLGTDTQY
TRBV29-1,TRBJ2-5,SVDRGQETQY
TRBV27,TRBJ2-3,ASRTGTVRMDTQY
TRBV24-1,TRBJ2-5,ATSGQGRGSWETQY
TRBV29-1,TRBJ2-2,SVRSPNTGELF
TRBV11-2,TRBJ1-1,ASSLSPGNTEAF
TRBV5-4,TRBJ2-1,ASSLRTSSHYNEQF
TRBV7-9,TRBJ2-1,ASSQGTPQF
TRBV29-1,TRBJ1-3,SAAPVVGNTIY
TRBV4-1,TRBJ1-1,ASSRDWNTEAF
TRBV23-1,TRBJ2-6,ASSHQEFTNSGPSCSGANVLT
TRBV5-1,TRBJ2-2,ASSEGHNTGELF
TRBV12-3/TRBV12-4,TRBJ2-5,ASTLAGASKTQY
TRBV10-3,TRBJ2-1,AISGGRASDEQF
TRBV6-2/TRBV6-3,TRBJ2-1,ASSYPWDPQDEQF
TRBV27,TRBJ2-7,ASSLDRGVYEQY
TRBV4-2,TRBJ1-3,ASSQEPHSGNTIY
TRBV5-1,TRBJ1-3,ASSRDPGAGGNTIY
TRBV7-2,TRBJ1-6,ASSLGRSNSPLH
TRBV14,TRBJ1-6,ASSQESTLH
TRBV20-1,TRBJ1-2,SARQGEYGYT
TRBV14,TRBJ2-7,ASSQGGGPSYEQY